This TCR beta chain was sequenced for a study of cytomegalovirus exposure and HLA in healthy donors. Turning to this clone: Its cognate antigen is unknown.

General study points: Most TCR beta V segments were productive about 90% or about 30% of the time in an earlier analysis.

Germline V gene data show CDR1 as ENHRY and CDR2 as SYGVKD. The CDR3 consists of 15 residues. Trimming took 0 bases from V and 4 from J, leaving 12 bases between them. The PCR was carried out with 60 Vbeta primers and 13 Jbeta primers. Profiling relied on immunoSEQ multiplex PCR, and the TCRdb table lists in-frame clones only, not all of them. The table includes 150,000 or so clones, 79% detected once. What was sequenced was PBMCs. J is TRBJ2-5 and V is TRBV10-3, with a tentative D call TRBD2 (5 bases). The TCR sequence derives from a woman aged 40 to 55 in good health and CMV-seropositive. As DNA, the CDR3 is TGTGCCATCAGTGAGTCGTCCGGGATGGGAGAGACCCAGTACTTC. It is translated as CAISESSGMGETQYF.